The T cell receptor (beta chain) described here comes from a study of tumour-infiltrating T cells in Burkitt lymphoma. About the study: Survival, overall and progression-free, tracked with productive clonality.

Germline lookup yields CDR1 SQVTM and CDR2 ANQGSEA. V was pared by 6 bases and J by 4 bases, with 7 bases of the junction left unmatched. The CDR3 consists of 14 residues. Libraries were prepared by immunoSEQ multiplex PCR; TCRdb keeps only in-frame clonotypes and omits some of them. The data contain about 13,000 clones, about 85% of them singletons. V and J are TRBV29-1 and TRBJ2-1, with TRBD1 identical over 9 bases. The sequence was collected from a human donor with diffuse large B-cell lymphoma. The specimen sequenced was tumor tissue. DNA for the CDR3: TGCAGCGTGGCAACAGGGGGCGGATACAATGAGCAGTTCTTC. Its translation is CSVATGGGYNEQFF.